These 22 T cell receptor beta chains came from one sample sequenced in a study of T cell responses to AZD1222 COVID-19 vaccine. Clones were sequenced by immunoSEQ multiplex PCR, and TCRdb holds only the in-frame ones, with some missing. This sample's clone table lists over 120,000 clones. The material sequenced was peripheral blood. These TCRs come from an adult in good health.

V is TRBV10-3 and J is TRBJ1-4; unclear D gene. Germline V gives CDR1 ENHRY, CDR2 SYGVKD. V was clipped by 0 bases and J by 5 bases, with 10 bases between them. The CDR3 is 15 amino acids. In DNA form, the CDR3 reads TGTGCCATCAGTGAGTCCGGGAACGGCAATGAAAAACTGTTTTTT. It translates to CAISESGNGNEKLFF.

V gene TRBV19 combines with J gene TRBJ1-1, with D perhaps TRBD1 (5 bases). Germline assignment: CDR1 LNHDA and CDR2 SQIVND (reference sequence). The V end was cut by 5 bases, the J end by 4 bases, with 14 bases between. The CDR3 sequence is 14 residues long. The CDR3: CASSFRQGVTEAFF. As DNA, the CDR3 is TGTGCCAGTAGTTTCCGCCAGGGCGTCACTGAAGCTTTCTTT.

The chain joins TRBV2 to TRBJ1-1; 7 nucleotides match TRBD1. This CDR3 region has 14 residues. Germline lookup yields CDR1 SNHLY and CDR2 FYNNEI. V lost 6 bases and J lost 6; bases outside the gene matches: 10. The CDR3 bases are TGTGCCAGCAGGACCCCAGGGGGTCGGGCTGAAGCTTTCTTT. Its protein is CASRTPGGRAEAFF.

This chain joins TRBV7-2 and TRBJ1-2; D gene uncertain. Germline lookup yields CDR1 SGHTA and CDR2 FQGNSA. V lost 5 bases to trimming and J lost 4 bases, with 14 bases between them. This CDR3 has 14 amino acids. CDR3 protein: CASSQTQESYGYTF. The DNA for the CDR3 is TGTGCCAGCAGCCAAACCCAGGAGAGCTATGGCTACACCTTC. The full variable domain, completed using reference TRBV7-2 and TRBJ1-2, is GAGVSQSPSNKVTEKGKDVELRCDPISGHTALYWYRQSLGQGLEFLIYFQGNSAPDKSGLPSDRFSAERTGGSVSTLTIQRTQQEDSAVYLCASSQTQESYGYTFGSGTRLTVV.

This chain links TRBV7-6 with TRBJ2-2; possible D gene TRBD1, 5 bases. The CDR3 runs to 15 residues. From germline, CDR1 is SGHVS and CDR2 FNYEAQ. The germline V and J ends were trimmed by 1 base and 4 bases, with 10 bases remaining between them. Here the CDR3 DNA reads TGTGCCAGCAGCTTAGGGCAGGGTGGCACCGGGGAGCTGTTTTTT. Protein product: CASSLGQGGTGELFF.

The DNA of the CDR3 is TGTGCCAGCAGCCAAGATGTGAGGACTGGTACCTACGAGCAGTACTTC. Residues: CASSQDVRTGTYEQYF. V is TRBV3-1 (or the pseudogene TRBV3-2) and J is TRBJ2-7, with D perhaps matching TRBD2 (5 bases). Trimming pared 0 bases from V and 2 bases from J, leaving 14 bases between. The CDR3 is made up of 16 amino acids. CDR1 and CDR2 (germline): LGHDT, YNNKEL (reference sequence).

The chain links TRBV11-2 to TRBJ1-6, with unresolved D. Trimming pared 0 bases from V and 7 bases from J, leaving 10 bases between. The germline V gene encodes CDR1 SGHAT and CDR2 FQNNGV. The CDR3 spans 15 residues. For the CDR3, the DNA is TGTGCCAGCAGCTTAGACCTGACATGGAATTCACCCCTCCACTTT. It specifies CASSLDLTWNSPLHF.

This chain connects TRBV7-9 to TRBJ2-5; TRBD1 agrees at 9 bases. This CDR3 is 21 amino acids long. The J segment lost 1 base and the V segment lost 5 bases, leaving 23 bases of the junction unmatched. CDR1 is SEHNR and CDR2 is FQNEAQ in the germline V gene (reference sequence). Here the CDR3 DNA reads TGTGCCAGCAGCAACACTTTATGGGGCAGGGGACAGGGACCCTCCCAAGAGACCCAGTACTTC. It codes for CASSNTLWGRGQGPSQETQYF.

This sequence joins TRBV7-2 and TRBJ1-5, with a weak D call TRBD1 (5 bases). The V gene lost 5 bases and the J gene lost 15 bases, with 20 bases spanning the gap. This CDR3 region has 13 residues. Germline V gene lookup returns CDR1 SGHTA and CDR2 FQGNSA. In DNA form, the CDR3 reads TGTGCCAGCAGCCCCGTTGGCCAAGGGGAAAGGCATTTT. This translates into CASSPVGQGERHF.

The DNA for the CDR3 is TGTGCCAGCAGCCAAGGGAGGGCTGGCCGGGGTGGCTACACCTTC. Encoded protein: CASSQGRAGRGGYTF. The chain couples TRBV14 to TRBJ1-2; D remains ambiguous. The CDR3 covers 15 residues. Germline lookup yields CDR1 SGHDN and CDR2 FVKESK. With 1 base removed from V and 7 bases from J, the gap between germline ends came to 16 bases.

This sequence joins TRBV12-3 or TRBV12-4 and TRBJ2-7; TRBD1 agrees at 7 bases. The CDR3 sequence is 13 residues long. The V gene end was trimmed by 3 bases and the J gene end by 1 base; junction bases not matched to a gene: 0. The CDR3 here is CASSLGQSYEQYF. The CDR3 region has the DNA TGTGCCAGCAGTTTGGGACAGTCCTACGAGCAGTACTTC.

The chain links TRBV6-6 to TRBJ2-3; a weak D match, TRBD2 (6 bases). Germline CDR1 is MNHNY and CDR2 is SVGAGI (reference sequence). The CDR3 spans 14 residues. The ends were cut back, 4 bases at V and 9 bases at J, with 17 bases in the middle. CDR3 loop: CASSSGGGVYTQYF. Written as DNA, the CDR3 is TGTGCCAGCAGTTCCGGTGGCGGGGTCTACACGCAGTATTTT.

The chain combines TRBV18 with TRBJ2-1, with TRBD2 identical over 9 bases. Losses at the gene ends were 2 bases for V and 7 bases for J; bases not matched to a gene: 15. This CDR3 is 18 amino acids long. Germline CDR1 reads KGHSH; CDR2 reads LQKENI. CDR3 sequence (DNA): TGTGCCAGCTCACCATATGGTAGCGGGGGTCCCCCAAGGAATGAGCAGTTCTTC. Translated, it gives CASSPYGSGGPPRNEQFF.

This chain links TRBV30 with TRBJ2-7, with D unresolved. The germline V gene encodes CDR1 GTSNPN and CDR2 SVGIG (reference sequence). V dropped 3 bases and J dropped 0 bases, with 12 bases sitting between them. CDR3 length equals 14 residues. CDR3 bases: TGTGCCTGGAGCCTTGAATTGAGCTCCTACGAGCAGTACTTC. Amino acid sequence: CAWSLELSSYEQYF.

The chain combines TRBV29-1 with TRBJ1-1; TRBD1 aligns across 7 bases. With 8 bases clipped from V and 0 bases from J, the junction kept 12 bases outside the gene matches. CDR3 length: 15 residues. Germline loops: CDR1 SQVTM, CDR2 ANQGSEA. CDR3 in amino acids: CSLYSPGQMNTEAFF. DNA of the CDR3: TGCAGCCTATACTCACCGGGACAGATGAACACTGAAGCTTTCTTT.

CDR3 in amino acids: CASSPEVKGKLFF. The CDR3 DNA sequence: TGTGCCAGCTCACCAGAGGTTAAGGGAAAACTGTTTTTT. The chain combines TRBV18 with TRBJ1-4; D gene uncertain. V dropped 2 bases and J dropped 10 bases, with 11 bases sitting between them. Germline V gene lookup returns CDR1 KGHSH and CDR2 LQKENI. The CDR3 has 13 residues.

V usage is TRBV18 and J usage is TRBJ2-7; 9 bases are a match to TRBD1. The CDR3 length is 17 residues. V was clipped by 5 bases and J by 4 bases; unmatched bases: 15. From germline, CDR1 is KGHSH and CDR2 LQKENI. The CDR3 loop reads CASSTGRTGGIGYEQYF. Written as DNA, the CDR3 is TGTGCCAGCTCAACGGGTCGCACAGGGGGCATAGGATACGAGCAGTACTTC.

The CDR3 region is CASSEPPGSYGYTF. The CDR3 nucleotides are TGTGCCAGCAGTGAACCCCCAGGGTCCTATGGCTACACCTTC. The V call is TRBV6-1, the J call TRBJ1-2; D is possibly TRBD1 (5 bases). This CDR3 has 14 residues. Germline lookup yields CDR1 MNHNS and CDR2 SASEGT. V dropped 2 bases and J dropped 4 bases, with 11 bases sitting between them.

The genes are TRBV30 and TRBJ2-3; D call uncertain. Germline V CDR1 and CDR2: GTSNPN, SVGIG (reference sequence). The V and J ends lost 4 bases and 0 bases respectively, with 11 bases between them. The CDR3 spans 14 residues. The CDR3 DNA reads as TGTGCCTGGAATTTGGCTTCTAGCACAGATACGCAGTATTTT. Encoded protein: CAWNLASSTDTQYF. The variable domain in full, completed from reference TRBV30 and TRBJ2-3, reads SQTIHQWPATLVQPVGSPLSLECTVEGTSNPNLYWYRQAAGRGLQLLFYSVGIGQISSEVPQNLSASRPQDRQFILSSKKLLLSDSGFYLCAWNLASSTDTQYFGPGTRLTVL.

The chain has TRBV5-1 and TRBJ2-1; D may be TRBD2 (6 bases). The CDR3 sequence is 15 residues long. Germline CDR1 reads SGHRS; CDR2 reads YFSETQ. V was cut by 0 bases and J by 3 bases, with 10 bases left in between. The CDR3 DNA reads as TGCGCCAGCAGCTTGGGGGGCGGGATCTACAATGAGCAGTTCTTC. The encoded protein is CASSLGGGIYNEQFF.

The V gene is TRBV19, the J gene TRBJ2-2; D is perhaps TRBD1 (5 bases). The CDR3 is 15 residues long. V was clipped by 6 bases and J by 0 bases, with 11 bases between them. Germline lookup yields CDR1 LNHDA and CDR2 SQIVND (reference sequence). Here the CDR3 reads CASSTGPANTGELFF. CDR3 in DNA: TGTGCCAGTAGCACAGGACCAGCGAACACCGGGGAGCTGTTTTTT.

This chain joins TRBV2 and TRBJ1-1; 8 bases are a match to TRBD1. The germline V gene has CDR1 SNHLY and CDR2 FYNNEI. CDR3 length: 14 residues. V gave up 3 bases and J gave up 5 bases; unmatched junction bases: 5. The CDR3 DNA reads as TGTGCCAGCAGTGATCAGGGGGCGCGGACTGAAGCTTTCTTT. This gives the protein CASSDQGARTEAFF.